These 9 T cell receptor beta chains originate from one sample sequenced in a study of CXCR3-negative and CXCR3-positive naive CD8 T cells. UMI-labeled 5' RACE yielded the TRB cDNA libraries. After re-calling the 5' RACE reads, TCRdb lists one entry per CDR3 protein, DNA absent. The specimen's table records about 39,000 distinct CDR3 sequences. The sequenced sample was memory CD8+ T cells from blood. The receptors originated from a human donor in good health. Some clones in this sample may be carry-over from other donors' samples.

The chain couples TRBV7-6 to TRBJ1-1. The CDR3 contains 14 residues. Per the germline V gene, CDR1 is SGHVS and CDR2 is FNYEAQ. CDR3 sequence reads: CASSLAAVNTEAFF.

This sequence joins TRBV28 and TRBJ1-6; TCRdb's D call, TRBD1, is unchecked because there is no DNA. The CDR3 contains 12 residues. CDR1 and CDR2 (germline): MDHEN, SYDVKM. The CDR3 loop reads CASSPPRGGVHF.

J is TRBJ2-1 and V is TRBV24-1. CDR1 is KGHDR, CDR2 SFDVKD, per germline. This CDR3 is built from 12 residues. The CDR3 region is CATSTTDNEQFF.

The chain joins TRBV7-2 to TRBJ2-3; TCRdb names TRBD2, which stays unverified in the absence of DNA. Germline assignment: CDR1 SGHTA and CDR2 FQGNSA. This CDR3 is 18 amino acids long. The CDR3 loop reads CASSQALAGGASTDTQYF.

The genes are TRBV6-4 and TRBJ1-1; TCRdb gives TRBD1 as the D gene, but with no DNA this cannot be confirmed. The CDR3 has 13 amino acids. Germline CDR1 MRHNA, CDR2 SNTAGT. The CDR3 sequence is CASSPDREGEAFF.

This sequence joins TRBV7-9 and TRBJ2-1; TCRdb's D call, TRBD1, is unchecked because there is no DNA. This CDR3 region has 12 residues. In germline, CDR1 is SEHNR, CDR2 FQNEAQ (reference sequence). CDR3: CASSLEGSEQFF. Variable domain in full (rest from reference TRBV7-9 and TRBJ2-1): DTGVSQNPRHKITKRGQNVTFRCDPISEHNRLYWYRQTLGQGPEFLTYFQNEAQLEKSRLLSDRFSAERPKGSFSTLEIQRTEQGDSAMYLCASSLEGSEQFFGPGTRLTVL.

This chain links TRBV29-1 with TRBJ2-1. Germline CDR1 and CDR2: SQVTM and ANQGSEA. The CDR3 length is 13 residues. The CDR3 here is CSVEVVSYNEQFF.

The rearrangement links TRBV12-3 or TRBV12-4 to TRBJ1-2; TCRdb indicates TRBD1, and absent DNA this call remains unverified. This CDR3 has 13 residues. CDR3: CASSSPVGYGYTF.

The V call is TRBV3-1, the J call TRBJ2-5; TCRdb lists TRBD2, though no DNA is available to test this call. The germline V gene encodes CDR1 LGHDT and CDR2 YNNKEL (reference sequence). The CDR3 length is 16 residues. The chain's CDR3 is CASSQGLAGVEKTQYF.